The rows below give T cell receptor beta chains drawn from one sample of a study of blood T cell repertoires in COVID-19. Sequencing was performed with immunoSEQ multiplex PCR; in TCRdb, only in-frame clones are kept and a portion is missing. Among 190,000 or so clones listed, 89% were seen once. The sample consisted of peripheral blood. The receptor set was obtained from a man between 35 and 55 years old with acute or convalescent COVID-19. Both conserved end residues are part of each CDR3. D genes are given only for firm matches. Where a row states a size, it is once, few, many or the class of an expanded clone; other rows omit it.

cdr3_aa cdr3_nt j_call clone_size d_call v_call
CASSLSRQGGQPQHF TGTGCCAGCAGTTTATCGAGACAGGGTGGTCAGCCCCAGCATTTT TRBJ1-5 . TRBD1 TRBV27
CASSTPGTGGSYEQYF TGTGCCAGCAGCACCCCCGGGACAGGCGGATCCTACGAGCAGTACTTC TRBJ2-7 . TRBD1 TRBV7-8
CASSGTGGADNEQFF TGTGCCAGCAGCGGGACAGGGGGCGCCGACAATGAGCAGTTCTTC TRBJ2-1 . TRBD1 TRBV6-6
CASSQSFPRIPSYEQYF TGCGCCAGCAGTCAATCGTTCCCCAGGATTCCCTCCTACGAGCAGTACTTC TRBJ2-7 . . TRBV23-1
CAWSYSGTHQPQHF TGTGCCTGGAGCTACTCGGGGACTCATCAGCCCCAGCATTTT TRBJ1-5 once . TRBV30
CASSEGQGFNEQYF TGTGCCAGCAGTGAGGGACAGGGTTTCAACGAGCAGTACTTC TRBJ2-7 . TRBD1 TRBV28
CAISVTSGGAEETQYF TGTGCCATCAGTGTTACTAGCGGGGGGGCCGAGGAGACCCAGTACTTC TRBJ2-5 once TRBD2 TRBV10-3
CASSLIPLPYNEQFF TGTGCCAGCAGCTTAATCCCTCTACCCTACAATGAGCAGTTCTTC TRBJ2-1 . . TRBV11-2
CASSLKLGATDEAFF TGCGCCAGCAGCTTGAAACTGGGGGCGACCGATGAAGCTTTCTTT TRBJ1-1 . . TRBV5-1
CASSILGTVSTEAFF TGTGCCAGCAGTATCCTGGGGACAGTGAGCACTGAAGCTTTCTTT TRBJ1-1 . TRBD1 TRBV27
CASSTVQETQYF TGTGCCAGCAGCACAGTCCAAGAGACCCAGTACTTC TRBJ2-5 . . TRBV5-6